Listed below are T cell receptor beta chains from one sample, sequenced in a study of OX40 agonist ivuxolimab in advanced cancers. Data came from immunoSEQ multiplex PCR; TCRdb stores just in-frame clones and leaves some out. Among roughly 30,000 clones listed, more than 85% were seen once. Sequencing was performed on CD4+ or CD8+ T cells sorted from blood, taken in a trial of the OX40 agonist ivuxolimab. The receptors here all came from an adult with an advanced solid tumor such as melanoma, head and neck, liver or kidney cancer. The CDR3 runs from the conserved cysteine through the conserved F or W. D genes are given only for firm matches. The listing skips clone size in some rows; elsewhere it reads once, few, many or a size class.

d_call	cdr3_length	v_call	clone_size	j_call	cdr3_nt	cdr3_aa
TRBD2	15	TRBV27	.	TRBJ2-7	TGTGCCAGCAGTCAGTTAGCGGGAGCCCCTGAGGAGCAGTACTTC	CASSQLAGAPEEQYF
.	16	TRBV4-3	.	TRBJ2-1	TGCGCCAGCAGCCAAGATTCCCAGAGCTCCTACAATGAGCAGTTCTTC	CASSQDSQSSYNEQFF
TRBD1	17	TRBV28	.	TRBJ2-1	TGTGCCAGCAGTTTAGAGGGGGCCGGGGATTTTATAAATGAGCAGTTCTTC	CASSLEGAGDFINEQFF
TRBD1	14	TRBV4-2	.	TRBJ2-7	TGTGCCAGCAGCCAATCAGGGGGAATCTACGAGCAGTACTTC	CASSQSGGIYEQYF
.	14	TRBV28	.	TRBJ2-2	TGTGCCAGCAGTTTCGGGGGCTCCACCGGGGAGCTGTTTTTT	CASSFGGSTGELFF
.	14	TRBV6-5	once	TRBJ1-2	TGTGCCAGCAGTTACGGTGGGTCTACCCATGGCTACACCTTC	CASSYGGSTHGYTF
.	11	TRBV28	.	TRBJ1-2	TGTGCCAGCATAGGGTTAAATGGCTACACCTTC	CASIGLNGYTF
.	12	TRBV5-6	few	TRBJ1-2	TGTGCCAGCAGCTTCCTGACTGGGGGCTACACCTTC	CASSFLTGGYTF
TRBD1	14	TRBV19	.	TRBJ2-7	TGTGCCAGTAGTATAGGGCCAGGGGGCTACGAGCAGTACTTC	CASSIGPGGYEQYF
.	16	TRBV7-9	.	TRBJ2-5	TGTGCCAGCAGAACGCCCCGAGGGACTCCCACAGAGACCCAGTACTTC	CASRTPRGTPTETQYF
.	15	TRBV5-1	.	TRBJ2-1	TGCGCCAGCAGCTTCGGGCAGAGCTCCTACAATGAGCAGTTCTTC	CASSFGQSSYNEQFF
.	13	TRBV28	.	TRBJ2-7	TGTGCCAGCAGCCGCGACGGTTGGGACGAGCAGTACTTC	CASSRDGWDEQYF
.	16	TRBV28	.	TRBJ1-2	TGTGCCAGCAGTCCAGGTCGGGCATTAGGAGACTATGGCTACACCTTC	CASSPGRALGDYGYTF
TRBD2	15	TRBV11-2	once	TRBJ2-5	TGTGCCAGCAGCTCGGGACTAGTGTTTGTGGAGACCCAGTACTTC	CASSSGLVFVETQYF
TRBD1	15	TRBV7-2	once	TRBJ2-3	TGTGCCAGCAGCCCAGGACAGGGGAGCACAGATACGCAGTATTTT	CASSPGQGSTDTQYF
TRBD1	14	TRBV9	medium-sized	TRBJ1-2	TGTGCCAGCAGCGTAGCAGGGGGAAGCTATGGCTACACCTTC	CASSVAGGSYGYTF
TRBD2	15	TRBV7-3	few	TRBJ2-3	TGTGCCAGCAGCCATAGCGGGAACGACACAGATACGCAGTATTTT	CASSHSGNDTDTQYF
TRBD2	15	TRBV2	.	TRBJ2-7	TGTGCCAGCAGGGAAACCCTAGCGGGAGCAGACGAGCAGTACTTC	CASRETLAGADEQYF
.	13	TRBV9	.	TRBJ2-2	TGTGCCAGCAGCGCTAGCGTCACCGGGGAGCTGTTTTTT	CASSASVTGELFF